This T cell receptor (beta chain) was identified during a study of blood T cell repertoires in COVID-19. Across the study: T cells, B-cell-depleted T cells, or PBMCs supplied cDNA or gDNA.

Original methodology: Counts of nucleated cells, estimated from reference gene primer amplification, were obtained. Repertoires were generated with immunoSEQ multiplex PCR, while TCRdb's copy carries only in-frame clones and drops some. D and trimming come from the DNA, and the V and J calls and clone size come from that table. Of hundreds of thousands of clones in the sample, 70% to 90% are singletons; the top ten hold 3.5% to 4%. This CDR3 region has 17 residues. The germline V gene encodes CDR1 MNHEY and CDR2 SVGEGT. V was shortened by 5 bases and J by 1 base, with 18 bases between the two germline ends.

V is TRBV6-2 or TRBV6-3 and J is TRBJ1-5; D uncertain. The origin of this receptor is a woman between 50 and 59 years old with active or convalescent COVID-19. Sequenced material: peripheral blood. CDR3 residues: CASSHIRPLESNQPQHF. In DNA, the CDR3 is TGTGCCAGCAGTCATATCCGCCCATTGGAGAGCAATCAGCCCCAGCATTTT.